These 23 T cell receptor beta chains were sequenced from one sample in a study of blood T cell repertoires in COVID-19. Only in-frame clones appear in the TCRdb table, and some are missing; sequencing was by immunoSEQ multiplex PCR. Here the sample spans approximately 240,000 clones, about 93% being singletons. The sequenced sample was PBMCs or T cells enriched from blood (not recorded which). The receptors originated from a woman between 18 and 29 years old who had recovered from COVID-19.

V is TRBV10-3 and J is TRBJ2-2, with 7 positions matching TRBD1. Germline-derived CDR1 and CDR2 are ENHRY and SYGVKD. Trimming took 7 bases from V and 6 from J; bases not matched to a gene: 5. CDR3 length: 13 amino acids. The CDR3 DNA is TGTGCCATCAAAAAACAGGGGCCCGGGGAGCTGTTTTTT. Protein: CAIKKQGPGELFF.

The chain joins TRBV5-1 to TRBJ1-1, with no clear D. The CDR3 extends over 15 amino acids. Trimming shortened V by 3 bases and J by 1 base, and 13 bases separated the two germline ends. Germline CDR1 SGHRS, CDR2 YFSETQ. CDR3 sequence: CASSSLAGTNTEAFF. CDR3 DNA: TGCGCCAGCAGCTCCTTGGCAGGAACGAACACTGAAGCTTTCTTT.

The rearrangement joins TRBV2 to TRBJ2-3, with 7 bases identical to TRBD1. V shed 6 bases and J 0 bases; nucleotides not matched to a gene: 6. This CDR3 is 15 amino acids long. Germline V gene lookup returns CDR1 SNHLY and CDR2 FYNNEI. The CDR3 region is CASRTQGVSTDTQYF. The DNA of the CDR3 is TGTGCCAGCAGAACCCAGGGGGTTAGCACAGATACGCAGTATTTT.

This clone was observed once. J is TRBJ2-1 and V is TRBV5-1; 11 bases align to TRBD2. The V gene's germline CDR1 is SGHRS and CDR2 YFSETQ. The CDR3 has 15 residues. V trimming: 6 bases; J trimming: 4 bases; junction bases outside the gene matches: 6. This CDR3 reads CASTRGTSGYNEQFF. The DNA of the CDR3 is TGCGCCAGCACCCGGGGGACTAGCGGATACAATGAGCAGTTCTTC.

The CDR3 DNA is TGTGCCAGCAGCGTGGACAGGATGTACAATGAGCAGTTCTTC. This sequence encodes CASSVDRMYNEQFF. This chain links TRBV2 with TRBJ2-1, with 7 bases aligning to TRBD1. V lost 6 bases to trimming and J lost 4 bases; unmatched junction nucleotides: 6. The length of the CDR3 is 14 residues. The germline V gene encodes CDR1 SNHLY and CDR2 FYNNEI.

This chain joins TRBV28 and TRBJ1-5; possible D gene TRBD1, 5 bases. The CDR3 spans 13 residues. Looked up from germline, CDR1 is MDHEN and CDR2 is SYDVKM. V was trimmed by 6 bases and J by 7 bases, leaving 13 bases between them. DNA for the CDR3: TGTGCCAGCAGCCCTCCGGGGGGGCAGCCCCAGCATTTT. This encodes CASSPPGGQPQHF.

The rearrangement uses TRBV5-1 and TRBJ2-2, with a tentative D call TRBD1 (5 bases). The CDR3 runs 14 residues. The V gene lost 2 bases and the J gene lost 4 bases, with 9 bases spanning the gap. Per the germline V gene, CDR1 is SGHRS and CDR2 is YFSETQ. This CDR3 reads CASSFDGATGELFF. Written as DNA, the CDR3 is TGCGCCAGCAGCTTCGATGGGGCCACCGGGGAGCTGTTTTTT. The complete variable domain, with remaining parts taken from reference TRBV5-1 and TRBJ2-2, reads KAGVTQTPRYLIKTRGQQVTLSCSPISGHRSVSWYQQTPGQGLQFLFEYFSETQRNKGNFPGRFSGRQFSNSRSEMNVSTLELGDSALYLCASSFDGATGELFFGEGSRLTVL.

The V call is TRBV4-1, the J call TRBJ2-7; perhaps TRBD2 as D (6 bases). CDR3 length: 15 amino acids. CDR1 is MGHRA, CDR2 YSYEKL, per germline. Trimming stripped 2 bases from V and 2 bases from J, with 13 bases between. The CDR3 protein is CASSQFLGGTYEQYF. The CDR3 DNA reads TGCGCCAGCAGCCAATTTCTAGGCGGGACCTACGAGCAGTACTTC.

The CDR3 bases are TGTGCCAGCAGTTTGACAGGGCCCGGCACCGGGGAGCTGTTTTTT. Translated, it gives CASSLTGPGTGELFF. The rearrangement uses TRBV6-5 and TRBJ2-2; TRBD1 agrees at 7 bases. V lost 4 bases, J lost 4 bases, and 6 bases stayed unmatched. This CDR3 has 15 residues. Germline V gives CDR1 MNHEY, CDR2 SVGAGI.

This chain joins TRBV15 and TRBJ2-6; a weak D match, TRBD1 (6 bases). The V gene lost 2 bases and the J gene lost 2 bases, with 10 bases spanning the gap. Looked up from germline, CDR1 is LNHNV and CDR2 is YYDKDF (reference sequence). The CDR3 totals 16 residues. For the CDR3, the DNA is TGTGCCACCAGCAGATCTAACAGGGCTGGGGCCAACGTCCTGACTTTC. Its translation is CATSRSNRAGANVLTF.

This chain connects TRBV9 to TRBJ2-6; D is possibly TRBD1 (6 bases). V was trimmed by 4 bases and J by 1 base, leaving 9 bases between them. Germline values: CDR1 SGDLS, CDR2 YYNGEE. The CDR3 spans 15 residues. In DNA, the CDR3 is TGTGCCAGCAGCCAACAGGGTTCTGGGGCCAACGTCCTGACTTTC. Translated: CASSQQGSGANVLTF.

The gene calls are TRBV15 and TRBJ2-7, with TRBD1 matching over 7 bases. This CDR3 has 14 amino acids. The V and J ends lost 5 bases and 2 bases, in that order; junction bases with no gene match: 6. Germline CDR1 and CDR2: LNHNV and YYDKDF (reference sequence). The CDR3 DNA is TGTGCCACCAGCTCAGACAGGGATACCTACGAGCAGTACTTC. Its translation: CATSSDRDTYEQYF.

This chain links TRBV28 with TRBJ2-2; 8 bases line up with TRBD1. Germline V CDR1 and CDR2: MDHEN, SYDVKM. With V trimmed by 7 bases and J by 5 bases, 12 bases remained unmatched. The CDR3 covers 16 residues. The DNA of the CDR3 is TGTGCCAGCAACCGGGGTTCGGACAGGGTTACCGGGGAGCTGTTTTTT. Residues: CASNRGSDRVTGELFF.

The V call is TRBV11-2, the J call TRBJ1-3, with a tentative D call TRBD1 (5 bases). The CDR3 length is 17 residues. CDR1 SGHAT and CDR2 FQNNGV come from the germline V gene. V dropped 1 base and J dropped 0 bases, with 13 bases sitting between them. CDR3 residues: CASSLGVLTGSGNTIYF. The CDR3 coding sequence is TGTGCCAGCAGCTTAGGAGTCTTAACAGGCTCTGGAAACACCATATATTTT. Full variable domain (rest looked up from reference TRBV11-2 and TRBJ1-3): EAGVAQSPRYKIIEKRQSVAFWCNPISGHATLYWYQQILGQGPKLLIQFQNNGVVDDSQLPKDRFSAERLKGVDSTLKIQPAKLEDSAVYLCASSLGVLTGSGNTIYFGEGSWLTVV.

This clone was detected only once. The chain recombines TRBV2 with TRBJ1-6; D may be TRBD1 (6 bases). The length of the CDR3 is 15 residues. The ends were cut back, 2 bases at V and 3 bases at J, with 8 bases in the middle. The V gene's germline CDR1 is SNHLY and CDR2 FYNNEI. The CDR3 protein is CASSEKGVYNSPLHF. DNA of the CDR3: TGTGCCAGCAGTGAAAAGGGGGTCTATAATTCACCCCTCCACTTT.

V is TRBV5-1 and J is TRBJ2-7; D remains unclear. V was trimmed by 5 bases and J by 3 bases, leaving 15 bases between them. The V gene's germline CDR1 is SGHRS and CDR2 YFSETQ. This CDR3 spans 14 amino acids. DNA for the CDR3: TGCGCCAGCAGACCCACGGGTCACCTCTACGAGCAGTACTTC. Its translation is CASRPTGHLYEQYF.

The chain links TRBV29-1 to TRBJ2-7; D is unclear. The CDR3 totals 14 residues. Germline CDR1 reads SQVTM; CDR2 reads ANQGSEA. The germline V and J ends were trimmed by 6 bases and 0 bases, with 15 bases remaining between them. The CDR3 reads CSVRTTRTSYEQYF. CDR3 nucleotide sequence: TGCAGCGTGCGAACGACACGAACCTCCTACGAGCAGTACTTC.

V and J are TRBV29-1 and TRBJ1-5, with D maybe TRBD1 (5 bases). Germline V gene sequence: CDR1 SQVTM, CDR2 ANQGSEA. The CDR3 length is 15 residues. The germline V and J ends were trimmed by 2 bases and 4 bases, with 15 bases remaining between them. This CDR3 is CSVEREGKDNQPQHF. The CDR3 DNA reads as TGCAGCGTTGAAAGGGAGGGGAAGGATAATCAGCCCCAGCATTTT.

The chain combines TRBV18 with TRBJ1-4, with 7 bases aligning to TRBD1. The CDR3 sequence is 14 residues long. The J segment lost 8 bases and the V segment lost 3 bases, leaving 6 bases of the junction unmatched. Looked up from germline, CDR1 is KGHSH and CDR2 is LQKENI. The CDR3, as DNA: TGTGCCAGCTCACCGGCAACAGGGGAAGAAAAACTGTTTTTT. It translates to CASSPATGEEKLFF.

The chain couples TRBV4-3 to TRBJ2-7; TRBD1 aligns across 9 bases. The J segment lost 2 bases and the V segment lost 4 bases, leaving 6 bases of the junction unmatched. There are 15 residues in the CDR3. Looked up from germline, CDR1 is LGHNA and CDR2 is YSLEER. Written as DNA, the CDR3 is TGCGCCAGCAGCCCGGACAGGGGAAGGACCTACGAGCAGTACTTC. Translating gives CASSPDRGRTYEQYF.

V gene TRBV27 combines with J gene TRBJ1-2; 8 nucleotides agree with TRBD1. CDR3 length equals 18 residues. Germline lookup yields CDR1 MNHEY and CDR2 SMNVEV (reference sequence). Trimming removed 4 bases from V and 1 base from J; junction bases left unmatched: 14. The CDR3 DNA is TGTGCCAGCAGTTCGGGATCCAGGGGGCTTCTAGTTAACTATGGCTACACCTTC. Protein sequence: CASSSGSRGLLVNYGYTF.

The chain recombines TRBV5-8 with TRBJ1-1, with D possibly TRBD1 on 5 matching bases. The V end lost 6 bases, the J end lost 3 bases, and 18 bases lay between the germline ends. Germline values: CDR1 SGHTS, CDR2 YDEGEE. This CDR3 has 15 residues. The CDR3 DNA reads TGTGCCAGCACCACGAGGTCAGGGAGGTACACTGAAGCTTTCTTT. Protein: CASTTRSGRYTEAFF. Complete variable domain (other parts from reference TRBV5-8 and TRBJ1-1): EAGVTQSPTHLIKTRGQQATLRCSPISGHTSVYWYQQALGLGLQFLLWYDEGEERNRGNFPPRFSGRQFPNYSSELNVNALELEDSALYLCASTTRSGRYTEAFFGQGTRLTVV.

The chain combines TRBV3-1 (or the pseudogene TRBV3-2) with TRBJ1-5, with 8 bases that match TRBD1. Looked up from germline, CDR1 is LGHDT and CDR2 is YNNKEL (reference sequence). This CDR3 region has 16 residues. Trimming removed 3 bases from V and 6 bases from J; junction bases left unmatched: 10. The CDR3 sequence: CASSQGGQAWSQPQHF. The CDR3 bases are TGTGCCAGCAGCCAGGGGGGACAGGCGTGGAGTCAGCCCCAGCATTTT.